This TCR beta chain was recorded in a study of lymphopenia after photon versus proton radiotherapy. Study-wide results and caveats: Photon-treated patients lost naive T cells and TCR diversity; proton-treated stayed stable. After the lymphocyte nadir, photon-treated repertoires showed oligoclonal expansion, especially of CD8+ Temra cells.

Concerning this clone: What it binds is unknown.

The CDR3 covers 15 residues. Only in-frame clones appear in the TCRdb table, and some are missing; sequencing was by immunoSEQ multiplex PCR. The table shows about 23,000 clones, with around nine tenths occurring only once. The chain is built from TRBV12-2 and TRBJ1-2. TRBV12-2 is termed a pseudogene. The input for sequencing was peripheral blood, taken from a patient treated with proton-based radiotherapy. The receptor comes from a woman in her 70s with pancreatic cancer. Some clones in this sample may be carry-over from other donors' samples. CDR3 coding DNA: TGTGCAAGTCGCTTAGCGCGCAGCACTAACTATGGCTACACCTTC. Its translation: CASRLARSTNYGYTF.